This T cell receptor beta chain was observed in a study of CD8 T cells in ankylosing spondylitis. Findings of the study overall: Ankylosing spondylitis blood appeared to carry a characteristic TCR beta motif of under ten highly homologous variants. Disease-linked clones reportedly concentrated significantly in matched ankylosing spondylitis synovial fluid. Disease-linked clones, CD8+, were relatively rare in peripheral blood.

The germline gives CDR1 GTSNPN, CDR2 SVGIG (reference sequence). The CDR3 length is 12 residues, termini included. This clonotype has only a few counts. Its antigen remains unknown. The limits of the CDR3 on the DNA are not certain, so only TCRdb's listed CDR3 is given. By quantitative 5'-RACE with molecular barcodes, the TCR beta libraries were made. TCRdb redid the calling of the 5' RACE reads with MiXCR, one entry per CDR3 protein. The table includes about 240,000 distinct CDR3 sequences, around 7.8% detected once. This receptor was identified in a male donor with ankylosing spondylitis or in good health (not recorded which). Material: blood, either unsorted or a sorted T cell fraction (not recorded which). The chain employs TRBV30 and TRBJ2-7; the table's D call, TRBD1, has no DNA check behind it. CDR3 amino acids: CAWSVQWGRGNF.